This T cell receptor beta chain was recorded in a study of immune cell composition in non-small cell lung cancer. Overall study findings and caveats: Squamous lung tumours showed higher top 10 clone scores and clonality than adenocarcinomas. TIL tumour reactivity correlated with maximal tumour-associated clone frequency in adenocarcinoma. 60% to 75% of squamous and about 31% of adenocarcinoma cases had tumour-associated clones >0.5%.

The repertoire was sequenced with immunoSEQ multiplex PCR; TCRdb's copy has only in-frame clones and lacks some. The sample carries over 1,500 clones, 82% recorded once. This clone is a singleton in its sample. Its antigen remains unknown. The CDR3 has 13 amino acids. Trimming pared 7 bases from V and 8 bases from J, leaving 16 bases between. Per the germline V gene, CDR1 is MNHNS and CDR2 is SASEGT. Sequencing was performed on lung tumor tissue. The receptor comes from a human donor with non-small cell lung cancer. The chain has TRBV6-1 and TRBJ2-3, with D possibly being TRBD2 (6 bases). CDR3 sequence (DNA): TGTGCCAGCACCGCTCCGGGGGTAGGTACGCAGTATTTT. Translating gives CASTAPGVGTQYF.